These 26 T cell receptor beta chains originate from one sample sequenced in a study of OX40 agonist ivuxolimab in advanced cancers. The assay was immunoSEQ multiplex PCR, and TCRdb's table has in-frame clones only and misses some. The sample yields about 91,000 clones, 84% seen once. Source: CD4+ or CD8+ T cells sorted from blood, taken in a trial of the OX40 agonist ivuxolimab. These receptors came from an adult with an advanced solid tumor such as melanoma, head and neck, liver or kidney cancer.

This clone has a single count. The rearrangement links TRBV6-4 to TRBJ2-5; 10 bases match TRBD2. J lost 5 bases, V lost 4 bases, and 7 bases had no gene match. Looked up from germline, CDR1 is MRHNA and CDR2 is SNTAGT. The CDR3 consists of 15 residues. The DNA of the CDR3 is TGTGCCAGCAGTGTCGGACTAGCGGTCGGGGAGACCCAGTACTTC. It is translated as CASSVGLAVGETQYF.

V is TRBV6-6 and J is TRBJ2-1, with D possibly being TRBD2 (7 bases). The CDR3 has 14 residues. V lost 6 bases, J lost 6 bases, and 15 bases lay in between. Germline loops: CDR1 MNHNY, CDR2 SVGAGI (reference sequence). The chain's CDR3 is CASRPTGGPNEQFF. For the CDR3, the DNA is TGTGCCAGCAGGCCGACGGGGGGCCCCAATGAGCAGTTCTTC.

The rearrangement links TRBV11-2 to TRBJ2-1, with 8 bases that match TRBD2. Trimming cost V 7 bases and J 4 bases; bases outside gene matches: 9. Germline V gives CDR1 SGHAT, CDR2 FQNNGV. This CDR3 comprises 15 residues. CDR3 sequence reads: CASILGASGYNEQFF. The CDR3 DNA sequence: TGTGCCAGCATCTTGGGGGCTAGCGGGTACAATGAGCAGTTCTTC.

The CDR3 sequence is CASSSSPGTGGSDTGELFF. CDR3 nucleotide sequence: TGTGCCAGCAGTTCCTCCCCCGGGACAGGGGGCTCGGACACCGGGGAGCTGTTTTTT. The genes are TRBV28 and TRBJ2-2, with 12 bases aligning to TRBD1. V was clipped by 4 bases and J by 3 bases; unmatched bases: 12. Per the germline V gene, CDR1 is MDHEN and CDR2 is SYDVKM. The CDR3 is made up of 19 amino acids.

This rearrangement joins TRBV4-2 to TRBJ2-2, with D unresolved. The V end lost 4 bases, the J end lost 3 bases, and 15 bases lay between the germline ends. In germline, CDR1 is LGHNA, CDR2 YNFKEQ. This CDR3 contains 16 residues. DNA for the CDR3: TGTGCCAGCAGCCCTTCTTGGCGGTTGGACACCGGGGAGCTGTTTTTT. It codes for CASSPSWRLDTGELFF.

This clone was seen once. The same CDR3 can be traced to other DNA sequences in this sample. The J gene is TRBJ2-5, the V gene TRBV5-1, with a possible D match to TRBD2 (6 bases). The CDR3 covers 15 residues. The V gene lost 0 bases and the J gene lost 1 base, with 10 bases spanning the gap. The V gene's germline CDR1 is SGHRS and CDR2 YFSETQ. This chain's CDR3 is CASSLGRGGQETQYF. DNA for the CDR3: TGCGCCAGCAGCTTGGGGAGGGGAGGCCAAGAGACCCAGTACTTC. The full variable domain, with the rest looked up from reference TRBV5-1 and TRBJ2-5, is KAGVTQTPRYLIKTRGQQVTLSCSPISGHRSVSWYQQTPGQGLQFLFEYFSETQRNKGNFPGRFSGRQFSNSRSEMNVSTLELGDSALYLCASSLGRGGQETQYFGPGTRLLVL.

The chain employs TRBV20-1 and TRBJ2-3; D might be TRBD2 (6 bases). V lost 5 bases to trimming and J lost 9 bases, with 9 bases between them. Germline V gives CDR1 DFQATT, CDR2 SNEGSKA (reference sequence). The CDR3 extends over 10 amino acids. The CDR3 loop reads CSASGVTQYF. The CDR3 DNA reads TGCAGTGCTTCGGGAGTCACGCAGTATTTT.

CDR3 sequence reads: CSVSREGYGYTF. The CDR3 region has the DNA TGCAGCGTTTCCAGGGAGGGGTATGGCTACACCTTC. The chain employs TRBV29-1 and TRBJ1-2; a possible D gene is TRBD1 (5 bases). V shed 5 bases and J shed 5 bases, with 12 bases lying between them. CDR1 and CDR2 (germline): SQVTM, ANQGSEA. The CDR3 covers 12 residues.

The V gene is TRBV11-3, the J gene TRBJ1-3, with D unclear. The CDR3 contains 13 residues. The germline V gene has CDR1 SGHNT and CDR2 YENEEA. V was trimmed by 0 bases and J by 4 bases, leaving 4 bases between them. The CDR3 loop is CASSLDGGNTIYF. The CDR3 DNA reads TGTGCCAGCAGCTTAGATGGAGGAAACACCATATATTTT.

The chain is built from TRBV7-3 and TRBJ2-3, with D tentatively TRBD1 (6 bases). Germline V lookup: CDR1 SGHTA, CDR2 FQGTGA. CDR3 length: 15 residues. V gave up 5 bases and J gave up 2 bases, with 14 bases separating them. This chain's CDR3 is CASSTGFSITDTQYF. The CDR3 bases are TGTGCCAGCAGCACAGGGTTTAGTATCACAGATACGCAGTATTTT.

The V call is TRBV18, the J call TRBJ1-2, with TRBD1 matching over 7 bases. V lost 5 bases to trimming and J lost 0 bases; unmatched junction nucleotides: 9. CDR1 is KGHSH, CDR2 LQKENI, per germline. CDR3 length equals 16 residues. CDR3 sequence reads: CASSSEGQVPNYGYTF. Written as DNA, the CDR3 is TGTGCCAGCTCATCAGAAGGACAGGTACCTAACTATGGCTACACCTTC.

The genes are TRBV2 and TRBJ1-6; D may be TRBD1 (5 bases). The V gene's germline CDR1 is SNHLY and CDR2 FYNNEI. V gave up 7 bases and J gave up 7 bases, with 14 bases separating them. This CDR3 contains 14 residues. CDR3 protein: CASNSGGGNSPLHF. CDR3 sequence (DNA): TGTGCCAGCAACAGCGGGGGAGGAAATTCACCCCTCCACTTT.

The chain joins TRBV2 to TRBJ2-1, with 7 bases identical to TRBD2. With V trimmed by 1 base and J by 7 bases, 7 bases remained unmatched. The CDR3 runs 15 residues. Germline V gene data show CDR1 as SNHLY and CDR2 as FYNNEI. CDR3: CASSEEGGWRNEQFF. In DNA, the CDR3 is TGTGCCAGCAGTGAAGAGGGAGGGTGGAGGAATGAGCAGTTCTTC. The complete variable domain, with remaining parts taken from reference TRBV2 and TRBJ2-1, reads EPEVTQTPSHQVTQMGQEVILRCVPISNHLYFYWYRQILGQKVEFLVSFYNNEISEKSEIFDDQFSVERPDGSNFTLKIRSTKLEDSAMYFCASSEEGGWRNEQFFGPGTRLTVL.

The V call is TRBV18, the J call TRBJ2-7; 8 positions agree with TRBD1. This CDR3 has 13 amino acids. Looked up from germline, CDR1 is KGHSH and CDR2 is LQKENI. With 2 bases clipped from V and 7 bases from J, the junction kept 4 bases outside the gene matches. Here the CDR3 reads CASSPVQGGEQYF. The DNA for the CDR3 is TGTGCCAGCTCACCAGTACAGGGGGGTGAGCAGTACTTC.

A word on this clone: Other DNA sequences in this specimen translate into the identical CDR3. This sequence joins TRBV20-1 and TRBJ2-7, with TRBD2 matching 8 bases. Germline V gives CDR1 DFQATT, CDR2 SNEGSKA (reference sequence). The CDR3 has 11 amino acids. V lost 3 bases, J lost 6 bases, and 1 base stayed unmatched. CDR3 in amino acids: CSASRGGEQYV. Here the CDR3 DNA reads TGCAGTGCTAGCCGGGGGGGCGAGCAGTACGTC.

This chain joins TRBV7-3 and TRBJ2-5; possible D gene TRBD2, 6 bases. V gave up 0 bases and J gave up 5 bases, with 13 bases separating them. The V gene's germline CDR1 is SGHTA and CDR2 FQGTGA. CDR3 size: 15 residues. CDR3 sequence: CASSLTGGKLETQYF. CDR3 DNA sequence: TGTGCCAGCAGCTTAACGGGAGGAAAGTTGGAGACCCAGTACTTC.

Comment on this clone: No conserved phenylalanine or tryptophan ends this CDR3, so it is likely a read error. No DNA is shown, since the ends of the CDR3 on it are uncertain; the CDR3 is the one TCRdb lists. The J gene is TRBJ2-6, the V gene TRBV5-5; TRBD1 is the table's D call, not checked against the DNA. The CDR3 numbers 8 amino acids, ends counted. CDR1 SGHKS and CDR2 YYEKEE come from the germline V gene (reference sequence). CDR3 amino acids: CASSQGQG.

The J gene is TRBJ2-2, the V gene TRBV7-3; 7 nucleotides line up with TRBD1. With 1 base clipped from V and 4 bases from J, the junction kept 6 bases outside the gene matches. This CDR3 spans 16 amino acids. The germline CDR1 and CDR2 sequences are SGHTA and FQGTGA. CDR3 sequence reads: CASSLSPRGTTGELFF. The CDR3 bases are TGTGCCAGCAGCTTAAGCCCCAGGGGGACCACCGGGGAGCTGTTTTTT.

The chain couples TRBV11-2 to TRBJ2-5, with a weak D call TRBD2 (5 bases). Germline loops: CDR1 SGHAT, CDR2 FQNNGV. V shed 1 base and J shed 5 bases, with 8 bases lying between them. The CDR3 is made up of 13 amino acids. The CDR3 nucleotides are TGTGCCAGCAGCTTAGGCGGGTACGAGACCCAGTACTTC. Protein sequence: CASSLGGYETQYF.

CDR3 coding DNA: TGTGCCAGCACACGAATAAGAACCGGGACTATGAATTCACCCCTCCACTTT. This translates into CASTRIRTGTMNSPLHF. The chain links TRBV27 to TRBJ1-6, with D possibly matching TRBD1 (5 bases). CDR3 length: 17 amino acids. V lost 7 bases and J 7 bases, leaving 23 bases between the germline ends. CDR1 is MNHEY, CDR2 SMNVEV, per germline (reference sequence).

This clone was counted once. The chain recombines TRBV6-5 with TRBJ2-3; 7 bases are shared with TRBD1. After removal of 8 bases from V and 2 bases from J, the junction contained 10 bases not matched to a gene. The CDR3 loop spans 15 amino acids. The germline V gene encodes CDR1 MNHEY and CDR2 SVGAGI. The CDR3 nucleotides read TGTGCCAGCCTAGGGGACAGTTACTTCACAGATACGCAGTATTTT. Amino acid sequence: CASLGDSYFTDTQYF.

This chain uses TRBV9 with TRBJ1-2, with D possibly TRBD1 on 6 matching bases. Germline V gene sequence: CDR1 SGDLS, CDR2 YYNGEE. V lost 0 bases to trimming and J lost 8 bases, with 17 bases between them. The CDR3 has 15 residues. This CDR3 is CASSVGLAGAGGYTF. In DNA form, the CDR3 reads TGTGCCAGCAGCGTAGGGTTGGCAGGGGCAGGGGGCTACACCTTC. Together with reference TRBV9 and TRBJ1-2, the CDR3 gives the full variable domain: DSGVTQTPKHLITATGQRVTLRCSPRSGDLSVYWYQQSLDQGLQFLIQYYNGEERAKGNILERFSAQQFPDLHSELNLSSLELGDSALYFCASSVGLAGAGGYTFGSGTRLTVV.

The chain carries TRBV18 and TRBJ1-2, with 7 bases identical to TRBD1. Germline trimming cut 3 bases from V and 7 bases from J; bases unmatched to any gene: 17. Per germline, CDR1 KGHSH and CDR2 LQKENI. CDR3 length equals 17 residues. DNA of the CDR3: TGTGCCAGCTCACCGTCCTTGACAGGGCCCTTGGAGTCTGGCTACACCTTC. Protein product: CASSPSLTGPLESGYTF.

CDR3 coding DNA: TGCAGCGTTGCCCGGACAAGTTCGAACACTGAAGCTTTCTTT. It translates to CSVARTSSNTEAFF. This chain connects TRBV29-1 to TRBJ1-1, with a tentative D call TRBD1 (5 bases). CDR3 length: 14 residues. CDR1 is SQVTM and CDR2 is ANQGSEA in the germline V gene. V gave up 4 bases and J gave up 1 base, with 13 bases separating them.

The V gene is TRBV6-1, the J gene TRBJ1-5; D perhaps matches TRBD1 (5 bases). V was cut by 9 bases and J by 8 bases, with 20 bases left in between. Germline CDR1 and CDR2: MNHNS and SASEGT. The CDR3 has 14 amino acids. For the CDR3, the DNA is TGTGCCAGTAACTTGTCGGGACCGCGGGAGCCCCAGCATTTT. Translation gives CASNLSGPREPQHF.

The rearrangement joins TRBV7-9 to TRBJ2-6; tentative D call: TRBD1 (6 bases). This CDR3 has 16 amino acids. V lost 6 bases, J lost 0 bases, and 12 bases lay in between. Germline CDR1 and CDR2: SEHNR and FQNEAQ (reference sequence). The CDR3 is CASSGGDGSGANVLTF. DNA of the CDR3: TGTGCCAGCAGTGGGGGCGACGGCTCTGGGGCCAACGTCCTGACTTTC.